This TCR beta chain appears in the sequencing data of a study of blood T cell repertoires in COVID-19. Seattle's enrolled individuals joined amid active infection and were then monitored longitudinally. The CDR3 totals 17 residues. V shed 1 base, J shed 4 bases, and the junction held 7 bases outside the gene matches. Per germline, CDR1 LGHNA and CDR2 YNFKEQ. Profiled with immunoSEQ multiplex PCR; TCRdb holds only in-frame clones, not every one. The repertoire includes about 480,000 clones, about 89% of them detected once, and under 8.5% sits in the top ten. The sample consisted of peripheral blood. The sequence was obtained from a woman aged 45-65 years with COVID-19, enrolled during active disease. This rearrangement joins TRBV4-2 to TRBJ2-5; 12 bases are shared with TRBD2. CDR3 nucleotides: TGTGCCAGCAGCCAAGGTCTAGCGGGGGGGAATCCAGAGACCCAGTACTTC. Translated, it gives CASSQGLAGGNPETQYF.